Listed below are T cell receptor beta chains from one sample, sequenced in a study of blood T cell repertoires in COVID-19. Clones were read by immunoSEQ multiplex PCR, and TCRdb kept only the in-frame ones, dropping some. The sample includes about 230,000 clones, about 80% seen only once; the top ten take 6% to 9.5%. Sample: peripheral blood. Receptor source: a woman in her forties or fifties with acute or convalescent COVID-19. The CDR3 runs from the conserved cysteine through the conserved F or W. The order of the fields is J gene, V gene, D gene, clone size, CDR3 protein, CDR3 DNA. A D gene is named only where the DNA matches it firmly. Only part of the rows carry a size: once, few, many, or a class if the clone is expanded.

>TRBJ1-2|TRBV6-2/TRBV6-3|-|-
CASSYLRGRNYGYTF
TGTGCCAGCAGTTACCTCAGGGGACGTAACTATGGCTACACCTTC
>TRBJ1-3|TRBV28|-|-
CASSYPGQGGNTIYF
TGTGCCAGCAGTTACCCAGGGCAGGGAGGAAACACCATATATTTT
>TRBJ1-5|TRBV21-1|-|-
CASSKVRDESRGYVQPQHF
TGTGCCAGCAGCAAAGTTCGGGACGAGAGCAGGGGCTATGTTCAGCCCCAGCATTTT
>TRBJ2-2|TRBV18|-|-
CASSTDANTGELFF
TGTGCCAGCTCAACAGACGCGAACACCGGGGAGCTGTTTTTT
>TRBJ1-6|TRBV19|-|-
CASRESSYNSPLHF
TGTGCCAGCCGGGAGAGCTCCTATAATTCACCCCTCCACTTT
>TRBJ1-1|TRBV9|-|-
CASSADNGGFPMNTEAFF
TGTGCCAGCAGCGCGGACAACGGGGGGTTCCCAATGAACACTGAAGCTTTCTTT
>TRBJ2-2|TRBV11-3|-|few
CASSPGGWGRDTGELFF
TGTGCCAGCAGCCCGGGCGGTTGGGGCAGGGACACCGGGGAGCTGTTTTTT
>TRBJ2-7|TRBV28|-|-
CASSFQGLGYEQYF
TGTGCCAGCAGTTTCCAGGGATTAGGCTACGAGCAGTACTTC
>TRBJ1-4|TRBV4-3|TRBD1|once
CASSQGQGGEKLFF
TGCGCCAGCAGCCAGGGACAGGGTGGTGAAAAACTGTTTTTT
>TRBJ2-5|TRBV4-1|TRBD1|-
CASSQPRTGGRETQYF
TGCGCCAGCAGCCAACCGAGGACAGGGGGCAGGGAGACCCAGTACTTC
>TRBJ2-1|TRBV6-5|-|-
CATSSGSGNEQFF
TGTGCCACTTCCTCGGGGTCGGGGAATGAGCAGTTCTTC
>TRBJ2-3|TRBV7-2|TRBD2|-
CASSLRGTSGRNTDTQYF
TGTGCCAGCAGCTTGAGAGGGACTAGCGGGAGAAACACAGATACGCAGTATTTT
>TRBJ1-4|TRBV18|TRBD1|-
CASSPQQGDEKLFF
TGTGCCAGCTCACCGCAACAGGGGGATGAAAAACTGTTTTTT
>TRBJ2-7|TRBV18|-|once
CASSPPGERRYEQYF
TGTGCCAGCTCACCACCTGGGGAGCGACGATACGAGCAGTACTTC
>TRBJ1-2|TRBV28|TRBD1|-
CATATGGWGYTF
TGTGCCACCGCGACAGGGGGCTGGGGCTACACCTTC
>TRBJ2-7|TRBV27|-|few
CASSLGRGRGYEQYF
TGTGCCAGCAGTTTAGGACGGGGTAGGGGGTACGAGCAGTACTTC
>TRBJ2-7|TRBV27|-|few
CASSLRGPSYEQYF
TGTGCCAGCAGTTTAAGGGGCCCCTCCTACGAGCAGTACTTC
>TRBJ2-5|TRBV3-1/TRBV3-2|TRBD2|-
CASSQGVSGGVEETQYF
TGTGCCAGCAGCCAAGGCGTTAGCGGGGGGGTAGAAGAGACCCAGTACTTC
>TRBJ2-7|TRBV28|-|-
CASSFYSLRDSYEQYF
TGTGCCAGCAGTTTTTATAGTCTGCGGGATTCCTACGAGCAGTACTTC
>TRBJ2-7|TRBV9|TRBD2|once
CASSVQPSGIYEQYF
TGTGCCAGCAGCGTACAACCTAGCGGGATCTACGAGCAGTACTTC
>TRBJ1-1|TRBV12-3/TRBV12-4|-|-
CASSFGTSPEAFF
TGTGCCAGCAGTTTTGGCACTAGCCCTGAAGCTTTCTTT
>TRBJ1-2|TRBV12-3/TRBV12-4|-|once
CASNRQALYGYTF
TGTGCCAGCAATCGACAGGCCCTCTATGGCTACACCTTC
>TRBJ2-7|TRBV6-6|TRBD2|few
CASSRFGGGGRSEQYF
TGTGCCAGCAGTCGATTCGGTGGAGGCGGGAGATCCGAGCAGTACTTC
>TRBJ1-2|TRBV24-1|-|-
CATSGVQEDSYGYTF
TGTGCCACCAGTGGGGTACAGGAAGATTCGTATGGCTACACCTTC
>TRBJ2-2|TRBV15|TRBD1|-
CATRGGPANTGELFF
TGTGCCACCAGAGGGGGCCCCGCGAACACCGGGGAGCTGTTTTTT
>TRBJ2-7|TRBV6-5|-|few
CASGRYEQYF
TGTGCCAGCGGGCGCTACGAGCAGTACTTC
>TRBJ1-6|TRBV3-1/TRBV3-2|TRBD1|-
CASSQVPQGVSSYNSPLHF
TGTGCCAGCAGCCAAGTCCCACAGGGGGTGAGCTCCTATAATTCACCCCTCCACTTT
>TRBJ1-2|TRBV11-2|TRBD1|-
CASSTSTGGSGYTF
TGTGCCAGCAGCACCTCGACAGGGGGCAGTGGCTACACCTTC
>TRBJ2-3|TRBV7-9|-|-
CASSLGLTGGGSDTQYF
TGTGCCAGCAGCTTAGGGCTAACGGGCGGAGGGTCAGATACGCAGTATTTT
>TRBJ2-5|TRBV14|TRBD2|-
CASSPGLAGVSETQYF
TGTGCCAGCAGCCCGGGACTAGCGGGAGTTTCAGAGACCCAGTACTTC
>TRBJ2-5|TRBV2|TRBD1|-
CASRRPGQGVKTQYF
TGTGCCAGCCGACGCCCGGGACAGGGGGTAAAGACCCAGTACTTC
>TRBJ1-1|TRBV3-1/TRBV3-2|TRBD1|-
CASSETGDGTEAFF
TGTGCCAGCAGCGAGACAGGGGATGGCACTGAAGCTTTCTTT
>TRBJ1-4|TRBV6-6|-|-
CASSLLSGQGSPGVREKLFF
TGTGCCAGCAGTCTCCTGAGCGGGCAGGGTAGTCCGGGTGTGCGAGAAAAACTGTTTTTT
>TRBJ1-6|TRBV7-2|TRBD1|-
CASSLAGQGPSNSPLHF
TGTGCCAGCAGCTTAGCTGGACAGGGCCCTTCCAATTCACCCCTCCACTTT
>TRBJ2-1|TRBV19|TRBD2|-
CASSTIAGGLRNEQFF
TGTGCCAGTAGTACTATAGCGGGGGGGCTGAGGAATGAGCAGTTCTTC
>TRBJ1-5|TRBV21-1|-|-
CASSKERDTWTNFSNQPQHF
TGTGCCAGCAGCAAAGAGAGGGACACTTGGACGAATTTCAGCAATCAGCCCCAGCATTTT
>TRBJ2-2|TRBV7-3|TRBD1|-
CASSRDRGPDTGELFF
TGTGCCAGCAGCCGGGACAGGGGCCCCGACACCGGGGAGCTGTTTTTT
>TRBJ1-4|TRBV7-6|TRBD1|-
CASSTGTGDEKLFF
TGTGCCAGCAGCACCGGGACAGGGGATGAAAAACTGTTTTTT
>TRBJ2-5|TRBV5-4|TRBD2|-
CASSLYVAGGQETQYF
TGTGCCAGCAGCTTGTACGTTGCGGGGGGCCAAGAGACCCAGTACTTC
>TRBJ1-4|TRBV21-1|-|-
CASWPLVLQGVLGEKLFF
TGTGCCAGCTGGCCGCTGGTGTTACAGGGGGTACTCGGAGAAAAACTGTTTTTT
>TRBJ1-2|TRBV27|TRBD1|-
CASGTGQGVFGYTF
TGTGCCAGCGGAACCGGACAGGGGGTCTTTGGCTACACCTTC
>TRBJ1-6|TRBV11-2|-|-
CASRPPGASSPLHF
TGTGCCAGCAGACCCCCAGGGGCTAGTTCACCCCTCCACTTT
>TRBJ1-4|TRBV7-9|TRBD1|-
CASSLGPGQGHEKLFF
TGTGCCAGCAGCTTAGGACCGGGACAGGGACATGAAAAACTGTTTTTT
>TRBJ2-5|TRBV19|TRBD2|-
CASSLLAGVVETQYF
TGTGCCAGTAGTTTACTAGCGGGAGTAGTGGAGACCCAGTACTTC
>TRBJ2-1|TRBV4-1|-|-
CASSALGSHNEQFF
TGCGCCAGCAGCGCCCTAGGATCTCACAATGAGCAGTTCTTC
>TRBJ2-3|TRBV2|TRBD2|-
CATYAGGTDTQYF
TGTGCCACCTACGCGGGGGGCACAGATACGCAGTATTTT
>TRBJ2-2|TRBV4-2|TRBD2|-
CASSPLAGVNTGELFF
TGTGCCAGCAGCCCGCTAGCGGGAGTGAACACCGGGGAGCTGTTTTTT
>TRBJ2-7|TRBV6-6|TRBD1|-
CASSLPGQSDEQYF
TGTGCCAGCAGTTTACCGGGACAGTCAGACGAGCAGTACTTC
>TRBJ2-5|TRBV6-6|TRBD1|-
CASNKGQGGRETQYF
TGTGCCAGCAATAAAGGACAGGGGGGCCGAGAGACCCAGTACTTC
>TRBJ2-1|TRBV19|TRBD2|-
CASSTGIRAGGNNEQFF
TGTGCCAGTAGTACCGGGATTCGAGCGGGGGGGAACAATGAGCAGTTCTTC
>TRBJ1-1|TRBV5-4|-|-
CASSFTSGNTEAFF
TGTGCCAGCAGCTTTACATCGGGAAACACTGAAGCTTTCTTT
>TRBJ2-2|TRBV7-3|TRBD1|-
CASRQGANTGELFF
TGTGCCAGTCGACAGGGTGCGAACACCGGGGAGCTGTTTTTT
>TRBJ1-4|TRBV2|-|-
CASILGGQRNEKLFF
TGTGCCAGCATCCTCGGCGGACAGCGTAATGAAAAACTGTTTTTT